Given below is one TCR beta chain in context. Its matching antigen is unknown. These data come from a study of cytomegalovirus exposure and HLA in healthy donors. The study, taken as a whole, reports: What was likely a sequencing artifact was a cluster of highly shared sequence variants. In vitro data verified a few CMV-associated chains as specific for CMV antigens.

CDR1 and CDR2 (germline): MRHNA, SNTAGT. V dropped 5 bases and J dropped 4 bases, with 12 bases sitting between them. This CDR3 contains 13 residues. The study ran its PCR with 60 Vbeta and 13 Jbeta primers. Here immunoSEQ multiplex PCR was the method, and the copy in TCRdb shows in-frame clones only, minus some. Among tens of thousands of clones listed, over 75% were seen once. Healthy individuals who donated bone marrow served as the donors. This chain connects TRBV6-4 to TRBJ2-7, with D possibly matching TRBD1 (7 bases). The sequencing input was PBMCs. This clonotype was sampled from a male donor in good health and CMV-seropositive. CDR3 sequence reads: CASSRAGGYEQYF. Here the CDR3 DNA reads TGTGCCAGCAGTCGGGCAGGGGGGTACGAGCAGTACTTC.